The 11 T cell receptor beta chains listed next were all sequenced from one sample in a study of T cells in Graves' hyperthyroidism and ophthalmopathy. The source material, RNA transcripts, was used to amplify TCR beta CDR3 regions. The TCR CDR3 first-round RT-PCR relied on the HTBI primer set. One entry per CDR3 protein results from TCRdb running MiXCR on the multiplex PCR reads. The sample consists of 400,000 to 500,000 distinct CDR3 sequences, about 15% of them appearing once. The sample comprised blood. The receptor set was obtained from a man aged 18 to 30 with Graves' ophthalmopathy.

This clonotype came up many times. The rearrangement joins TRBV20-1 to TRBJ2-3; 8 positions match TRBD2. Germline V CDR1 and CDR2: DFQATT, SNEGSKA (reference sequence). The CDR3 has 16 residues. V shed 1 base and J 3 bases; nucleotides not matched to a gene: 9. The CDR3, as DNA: TGCAGTGCTAGAGGAGGCAGCGGGAGTGGGACAGATACGCAGTATTTT. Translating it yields CSARGGSGSGTDTQYF.

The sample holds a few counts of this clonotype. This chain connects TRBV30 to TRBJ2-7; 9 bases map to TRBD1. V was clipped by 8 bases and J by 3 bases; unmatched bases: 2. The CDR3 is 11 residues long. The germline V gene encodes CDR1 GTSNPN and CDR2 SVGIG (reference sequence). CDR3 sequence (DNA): TGTGCCAAGGGACAGGGCTACGAGCAGTACTTC. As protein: CAKGQGYEQYF.

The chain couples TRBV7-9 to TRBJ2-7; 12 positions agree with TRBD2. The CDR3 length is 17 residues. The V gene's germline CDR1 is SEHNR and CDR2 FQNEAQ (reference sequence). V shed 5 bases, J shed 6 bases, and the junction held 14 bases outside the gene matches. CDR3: CASSASKLAGGPGEQYF. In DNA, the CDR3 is TGTGCCAGCAGCGCTAGTAAGCTAGCGGGAGGGCCGGGCGAGCAGTACTTC.

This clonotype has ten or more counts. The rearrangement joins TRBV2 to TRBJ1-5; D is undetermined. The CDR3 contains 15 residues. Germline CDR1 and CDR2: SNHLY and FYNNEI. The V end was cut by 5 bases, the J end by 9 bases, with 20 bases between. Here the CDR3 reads CASSQDGLSKGPQHF. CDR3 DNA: TGTGCCAGCAGTCAGGACGGACTCTCCAAAGGGCCCCAGCATTTT. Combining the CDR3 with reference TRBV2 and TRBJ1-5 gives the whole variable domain EPEVTQTPSHQVTQMGQEVILRCVPISNHLYFYWYRQILGQKVEFLVSFYNNEISEKSEIFDDQFSVERPDGSNFTLKIRSTKLEDSAMYFCASSQDGLSKGPQHFGDGTRLSIL.

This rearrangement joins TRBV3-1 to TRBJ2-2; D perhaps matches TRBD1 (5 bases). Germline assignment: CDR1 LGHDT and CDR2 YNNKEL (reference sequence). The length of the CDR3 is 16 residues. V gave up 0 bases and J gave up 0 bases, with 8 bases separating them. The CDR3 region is CASSQDRVANTGELFF. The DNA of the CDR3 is TGTGCCAGCAGCCAAGACAGGGTCGCGAACACCGGGGAGCTGTTTTTT.

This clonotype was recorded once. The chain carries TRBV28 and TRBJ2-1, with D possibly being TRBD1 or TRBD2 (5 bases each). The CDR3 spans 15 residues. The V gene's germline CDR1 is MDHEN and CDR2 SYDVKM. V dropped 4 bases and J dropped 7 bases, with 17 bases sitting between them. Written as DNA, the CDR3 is TGTGCCAGCAGTTCCCTCGCGACGGGGCTTAATGAGCAGTTCTTC. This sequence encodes CASSSLATGLNEQFF.

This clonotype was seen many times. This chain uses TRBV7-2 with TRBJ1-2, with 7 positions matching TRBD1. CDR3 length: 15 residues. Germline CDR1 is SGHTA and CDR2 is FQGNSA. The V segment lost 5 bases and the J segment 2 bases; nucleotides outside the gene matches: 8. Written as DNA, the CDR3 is TGTGCCAGCAGCCTCTCGACAGGGATGAACTATGGCTACACCTTC. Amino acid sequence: CASSLSTGMNYGYTF.

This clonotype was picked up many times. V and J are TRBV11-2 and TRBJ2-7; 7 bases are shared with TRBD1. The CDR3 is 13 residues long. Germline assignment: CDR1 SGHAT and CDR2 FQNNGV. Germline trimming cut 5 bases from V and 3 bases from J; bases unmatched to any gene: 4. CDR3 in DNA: TGTGCCAGCAGCCGACAGGGCGGCTACGAGCAGTACTTC. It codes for CASSRQGGYEQYF.

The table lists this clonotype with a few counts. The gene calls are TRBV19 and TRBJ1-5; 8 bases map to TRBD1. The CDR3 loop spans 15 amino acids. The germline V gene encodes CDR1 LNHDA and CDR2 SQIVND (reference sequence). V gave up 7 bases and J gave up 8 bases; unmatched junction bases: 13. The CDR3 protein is CASNVAPGGSEPQHF. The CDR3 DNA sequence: TGTGCCAGTAACGTTGCGCCAGGGGGCTCGGAGCCCCAGCATTTT. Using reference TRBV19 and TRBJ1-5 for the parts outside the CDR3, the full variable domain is DGGITQSPKYLFRKEGQNVTLSCEQNLNHDAMYWYRQDPGQGLRLIYYSQIVNDFQKGDIAEGYSVSREKKESFPLTVTSAQKNPTAFYLCASNVAPGGSEPQHFGDGTRLSIL.

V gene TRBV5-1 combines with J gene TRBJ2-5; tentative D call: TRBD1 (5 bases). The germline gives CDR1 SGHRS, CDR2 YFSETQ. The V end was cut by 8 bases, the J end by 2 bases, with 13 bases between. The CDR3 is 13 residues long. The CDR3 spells CASRTGIQETQYF. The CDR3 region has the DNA TGCGCCAGTAGAACAGGCATTCAAGAGACCCAGTACTTC.

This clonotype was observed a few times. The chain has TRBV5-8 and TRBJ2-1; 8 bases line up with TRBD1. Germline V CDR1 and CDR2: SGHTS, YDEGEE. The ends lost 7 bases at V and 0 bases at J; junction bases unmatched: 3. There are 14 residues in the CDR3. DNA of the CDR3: TGTGCCAGCTACAGGGGGAGCTCCTACAATGAGCAGTTCTTC. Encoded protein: CASYRGSSYNEQFF.